This note documents a single T cell receptor (beta chain) sequence. Its specificity is unknown. This sample stems from a study of vaccination and CD4 T cells after COVID-19. Study overall: Six males and four females, two Hispanic, made up the convalescents. A vaccine, either BNT162b2 or mRNA-1273, was given to participants in two doses.

Treatment of the sample: approximately nine-day PBMC culture with coronavirus spike peptide pools or control peptides (ViraFEST assay). These CD4+ T cells came from an unexposed donor, sampled before the COVID-19 pandemic (2011-2018). The V gene lost 1 base and the J gene lost 1 base, with 5 bases spanning the gap. There are 13 residues in the CDR3. Germline V gene data show CDR1 as SEHNR and CDR2 as FQNEAQ (reference sequence). The Oncomine TCR Beta short-read assay sequenced DNA from cultured CD4+ T cells. Someone extracted genomic DNA from cultured CD4+ T cells. TCRdb re-called the PCR reads with MiXCR, one entry per CDR3 protein. The profile shows fewer than 10,000 distinct CDR3 sequences, about 35% of them singletons.

The sequence came from a human donor in good health. The sequenced sample consisted of CD4+ T cells from blood, cultured in vitro. This chain joins TRBV7-9 and TRBJ2-7; unclear D gene. CDR3 coding DNA: TGTGCCAGCAGCTTAGTCTGGTCCTACGAGCAGTACTTC. Its protein is CASSLVWSYEQYF. The full variable domain, rest sourced from reference TRBV7-9 and TRBJ2-7, is DTGVSQNPRHKITKRGQNVTFRCDPISEHNRLYWYRQTLGQGPEFLTYFQNEAQLEKSRLLSDRFSAERPKGSFSTLEIQRTEQGDSAMYLCASSLVWSYEQYFGPGTRLTVT.